The rows below give T cell receptor beta chains drawn from one sample of a study of cytomegalovirus exposure and HLA in healthy donors. Clones were read by immunoSEQ multiplex PCR, and TCRdb kept only the in-frame ones, dropping some. This table has 100,000 or so clones, roughly four fifths appearing once. Sample: PBMCs. These receptors came from a middle-aged man in good health and CMV-seropositive. Both conserved end residues are part of each CDR3. D genes are given only for firm matches. Only part of the rows carry a size: once, few, many, or a class if the clone is expanded.

.,.,TRBJ2-7,TRBV5-3,CARSSGPAAPHYEQYF,TGTGCCAGAAGCAGCGGGCCAGCCGCACCCCACTACGAGCAGTACTTC
.,.,TRBJ1-5,TRBV2,CASARERLQPQHF,TGTGCCAGCGCACGGGAACGACTTCAGCCCCAGCATTTT
.,TRBD1,TRBJ2-7,TRBV5-6,CASSGGPGQMYEQYF,TGTGCCAGCAGCGGGGGACCGGGACAGATGTACGAGCAGTACTTC
.,.,TRBJ2-1,TRBV15,CATSRDAGEGNEQFF,TGTGCCACCAGCAGAGACGCAGGGGAAGGGAATGAGCAGTTCTTC
.,TRBD1,TRBJ1-1,TRBV5-5,CASSFSDRLGEAFF,TGTGCCAGCAGCTTTTCGGACAGGCTAGGTGAAGCTTTCTTT
few,.,TRBJ2-2,TRBV27,CASSLWQGNTGELFF,TGTGCCAGCAGTTTATGGCAGGGGAACACCGGGGAGCTGTTTTTT
.,.,TRBJ1-1,TRBV30,CAWKPGRGLFATYGAFF,TGTGCCTGGAAACCGGGGCGGGGACTTTTTGCTACCTATGGAGCTTTCTTT
once,TRBD1,TRBJ2-5,TRBV4-1,CASSRAGTGGEETQYF,TGCGCCAGCAGCAGGGCCGGGACAGGGGGCGAAGAGACCCAGTACTTC
.,.,TRBJ2-7,TRBV18,CASSPQLYEQYF,TGTGCCAGCTCACCACAACTTTACGAGCAGTACTTC
once,TRBD1,TRBJ1-5,TRBV6-6,CASSYSGQGGNQPQHF,TGTGCCAGCAGTTACTCCGGACAGGGAGGCAATCAGCCCCAGCATTTT
.,.,TRBJ2-2,TRBV5-4,CASSFAGSGELFF,TGTGCCAGCAGCTTTGCGGGATCCGGGGAGCTGTTTTTT
.,.,TRBJ2-5,TRBV15,CATSRDGLETQYF,TGTGCCACCAGCAGAGATGGGCTGGAGACCCAGTACTTC
.,TRBD2,TRBJ2-3,TRBV28,CASPPPGGRETSDTQYF,TGTGCCAGCCCACCCCCCGGCGGGAGGGAGACCTCAGATACGCAGTATTTT
.,.,TRBJ1-5,TRBV11-2,CASSPGPYSNQPQHF,TGTGCCAGCAGCCCAGGGCCCTACTCCAATCAGCCCCAGCATTTT
once,TRBD1,TRBJ1-4,TRBV2,CASNRPGQGGEKLFF,TGTGCCAGCAATAGACCGGGACAGGGAGGGGAAAAACTGTTTTTT
once,TRBD2,TRBJ2-7,TRBV4-1,CASSQVGLPFYEQYF,TGCGCCAGCAGCCAAGTGGGACTACCCTTCTACGAGCAGTACTTC
.,.,TRBJ2-7,TRBV18,CASSMEGAHEQYF,TGTGCCAGCTCAATGGAGGGAGCCCACGAGCAGTACTTC
.,TRBD1,TRBJ1-5,TRBV5-5,CASSIRQGSNQPQHF,TGTGCCAGCAGCATTCGACAGGGAAGCAATCAGCCCCAGCATTTT
.,.,TRBJ1-2,TRBV7-8,CASSLMEGAHGYTF,TGTGCCAGCAGCTTAATGGAAGGGGCTCATGGCTACACCTTC
.,TRBD2,TRBJ2-5,TRBV28,CASKLAGNQETQYF,TGTGCCAGCAAACTAGCGGGGAATCAAGAGACCCAGTACTTC
.,.,TRBJ2-4,TRBV6-4,CASSALDGGDIQYF,TGTGCCAGCAGTGCCCTCGACGGAGGGGACATTCAGTACTTC
few,.,TRBJ1-1,TRBV6-5,CASRVTGNTEAFF,TGTGCCAGCAGAGTTACAGGGAACACTGAAGCTTTCTTT
.,TRBD1,TRBJ2-7,TRBV29-1,CSVERDRGRGEQYF,TGCAGCGTTGAGCGGGACAGGGGAAGGGGCGAGCAGTACTTC
.,.,TRBJ1-5,TRBV30,CAWSVPGYNQPQHF,TGTGCCTGGAGTGTACCAGGGTACAATCAGCCCCAGCATTTT
.,TRBD2,TRBJ2-4,TRBV7-3,CASSPGTSGGSSQYF,TGTGCCAGCAGCCCTGGGACTAGCGGAGGGAGCAGTCAGTACTTC
.,.,TRBJ2-5,TRBV5-1,CASSLGGGRKETQYF,TGCGCCAGCAGCTTGGGTGGGGGCCGAAAAGAGACCCAGTACTTC
.,.,TRBJ1-4,TRBV7-2,CASSKTATNEKLFF,TGTGCCAGCAGCAAGACAGCAACTAATGAAAAACTGTTTTTT
.,.,TRBJ2-5,TRBV5-5,CASSRDRYQETQYF,TGTGCCAGCAGCAGAGACAGGTACCAAGAGACCCAGTACTTC
.,.,TRBJ1-2,TRBV9,CASSVSLGDFYGYTF,TGTGCCAGCAGCGTATCTTTGGGAGACTTCTATGGCTACACCTTC
.,TRBD2,TRBJ2-3,TRBV5-5,CASSRGLAGGTDTQYF,TGTGCCAGCAGCAGAGGACTAGCGGGGGGCACAGATACGCAGTATTTT
.,.,TRBJ1-1,TRBV19,CASKREGMNTEAFF,TGTGCCAGTAAACGGGAGGGCATGAACACTGAAGCTTTCTTT
.,TRBD1,TRBJ1-1,TRBV5-4,CASSSLQGGWTEAFF,TGTGCCAGCAGCTCTCTACAGGGGGGATGGACTGAAGCTTTCTTT
.,.,TRBJ1-2,TRBV6-5,CASNRAGANYGYTF,TGTGCCAGCAATCGGGCAGGGGCAAACTATGGCTACACCTTC
.,TRBD1,TRBJ2-3,TRBV7-9,CASSHGTGGNTQYF,TGTGCCAGCAGCCATGGGACAGGGGGGAATACGCAGTATTTT
.,TRBD2,TRBJ2-7,TRBV11-2,CASSFARDSGGYEQYF,TGTGCCAGCAGCTTTGCCCGTGATAGCGGGGGCTACGAGCAGTACTTC
.,TRBD1,TRBJ1-1,TRBV6-5,CASSYGTAYYTEAFF,TGTGCCAGCAGTTACGGGACAGCGTATTACACTGAAGCTTTCTTT
.,.,TRBJ1-1,TRBV4-1,CASSPLGQNMNTEAFF,TGCGCCAGCAGCCCACTAGGACAGAACATGAACACTGAAGCTTTCTTT
.,.,TRBJ2-1,TRBV5-1,CASSLGGFLNGYNEQFF,TGCGCCAGCAGCTTGGGAGGGTTCTTAAATGGGTACAATGAGCAGTTCTTC
.,.,TRBJ1-2,TRBV5-1,CASSSNEDLRGYTF,TGCGCCAGCAGCTCCAATGAGGACTTGCGTGGCTACACCTTC
.,TRBD1,TRBJ2-5,TRBV5-1,CASSWGDRGPETQYF,TGCGCCAGCAGCTGGGGGGACAGGGGGCCTGAGACCCAGTACTTC
once,.,TRBJ1-4,TRBV28,CASSGTGVGLEKLFF,TGTGCCAGCAGTGGGACGGGGGTAGGTCTTGAAAAACTGTTTTTT
few,.,TRBJ1-2,TRBV10-2,CASSPGEIYGYTF,TGCGCCAGCAGTCCCGGGGAGATCTATGGCTACACCTTC
few,TRBD2,TRBJ2-3,TRBV4-1,CASSPGGAGGPTNTQYF,TGCGCCAGCAGCCCGGGCGGGGCGGGGGGGCCGACGAATACGCAGTATTTT
.,.,TRBJ2-5,TRBV5-4,CASSPVGRGGWGETQYF,TGTGCCAGCAGCCCCGTCGGTAGGGGTGGGTGGGGAGAGACCCAGTACTTC
.,.,TRBJ2-5,TRBV13,CASSPLSETQYF,TGTGCCAGCAGCCCTTTGTCAGAGACCCAGTACTTC
.,TRBD1,TRBJ2-5,TRBV27,CASRPGTVGQETQYF,TGTGCCAGCAGACCCGGGACAGTAGGCCAAGAGACCCAGTACTTC
.,TRBD1,TRBJ2-1,TRBV6-5,CASSYSTGVNVWEQFF,TGTGCCAGCAGTTACTCGACAGGGGTAAATGTATGGGAGCAGTTCTTC
.,TRBD1,TRBJ2-3,TRBV9,CASSVAGQGFTDTQYF,TGTGCCAGCAGCGTTGCGGGACAGGGGTTCACAGATACGCAGTATTTT
.,.,TRBJ2-1,TRBV6-1,CASRVGLLDNEQFF,TGTGCCAGCAGGGTGGGACTTCTCGACAATGAGCAGTTCTTC
.,TRBD1,TRBJ1-1,TRBV20-1,CSVRQGRAFF,TGCAGTGTTCGACAGGGGCGGGCTTTCTTT
.,.,TRBJ1-1,TRBV18,CASVGRGGMNTEAFF,TGTGCCAGTGTCGGCCGTGGAGGAATGAACACTGAAGCTTTCTTT
.,TRBD1,TRBJ2-7,TRBV5-1,CASSLGRGRQDRPYEQYF,TGCGCCAGCAGCTTGGGCAGGGGGCGTCAAGATCGCCCCTACGAGCAGTACTTC
.,.,TRBJ1-6,TRBV7-9,CASQAVLNSPLHF,TGTGCCAGTCAGGCAGTCCTCAATTCACCCCTCCACTTT
.,.,TRBJ1-1,TRBV7-3,CASSIGGVGTEAFF,TGTGCCAGCAGCATTGGGGGGGTCGGCACTGAAGCTTTCTTT
.,.,TRBJ1-3,TRBV9,CASSVAGTGNTIYF,TGTGCCAGCAGCGTAGCAGGGACTGGAAACACCATATATTTT